Following are 18 T cell receptor beta chains from one sample sequenced in a study of T cells in Graves' hyperthyroidism and ophthalmopathy. RNA transcripts provided the source from which TCR beta CDR3 regions were amplified. TCR CDR3 underwent first-round RT-PCR with the HTBI primer set. TCRdb redid the calling of the multiplex PCR reads with MiXCR, one entry per CDR3 protein. The data show a few hundred thousand distinct CDR3 sequences, roughly 15% seen once. Sequencing input: blood. All receptors derive from a woman aged 45-65 years with Graves' hyperthyroidism that later progressed to Graves' ophthalmopathy.

This clonotype showed up many times. The V call is TRBV7-2, the J call TRBJ2-7; 8 bases match TRBD2. In germline, CDR1 is SGHTA, CDR2 FQGNSA. J lost 3 bases, V lost 2 bases, and 6 bases had no gene match. The CDR3 consists of 15 residues. Written as DNA, the CDR3 is TGTGCCAGCAGCTTAAGTCCAGCGGGAGACTACGAGCAGTACTTC. Translating gives CASSLSPAGDYEQYF.

This clonotype was found many times. V gene TRBV5-4 combines with J gene TRBJ1-2, with D possibly matching TRBD1 (6 bases). V lost 2 bases and J lost 6, with 11 bases in between. CDR3 length: 13 amino acids. Looked up from germline, CDR1 is SGHNT and CDR2 is YYREEE (reference sequence). The CDR3 spells CASSFRGLDGYTF. The DNA of the CDR3 is TGTGCCAGCAGCTTCCGGGGGCTCGATGGCTACACCTTC.

This chain connects TRBV6-6 to TRBJ1-6; D unclear. CDR3 length: 17 residues. V lost 0 bases and J 4 bases, leaving 13 bases between the germline ends. Germline V gene sequence: CDR1 MNHNY, CDR2 SVGAGI (reference sequence). The CDR3 here is CASSYSTPDAYNSPLHF. The CDR3 DNA reads TGTGCCAGCAGTTACTCGACCCCCGACGCGTATAATTCACCCCTCCACTTT.

This clonotype was detected many times. The rearrangement uses TRBV10-3 and TRBJ2-1; 12 bases agree with TRBD2. Germline CDR1 reads ENHRY; CDR2 reads SYGVKD. The CDR3 has 17 residues. The ends lost 8 bases at V and 5 bases at J; junction bases unmatched: 13. CDR3: CAIFNPSGRAPDNEQFF. In DNA, the CDR3 is TGTGCCATCTTTAATCCTAGCGGGAGGGCCCCCGACAATGAGCAGTTCTTC.

The V call is TRBV10-2, the J call TRBJ2-3; TRBD2 is a possible D gene (6 bases). Trimming removed 5 bases at V and 2 bases at J, with 11 bases between. Germline-derived CDR1 and CDR2 are WSHSY and SAAADI. The CDR3 consists of 14 residues. CDR3: CASSQGLNTDTQYF. The CDR3 DNA is TGCGCCAGCAGTCAGGGACTGAACACAGATACGCAGTATTTT.

This clonotype came up many times. The chain uses TRBV19 and TRBJ1-1, with D possibly being TRBD1 (5 bases). Per germline, CDR1 LNHDA and CDR2 SQIVND (reference sequence). CDR3 length equals 13 residues. The germline V and J ends were trimmed by 8 bases and 4 bases, with 14 bases remaining between them. The CDR3 protein is CASGIQGGTEAFF. The CDR3 nucleotides are TGTGCCAGTGGGATCCAGGGCGGCACTGAAGCTTTCTTT.

This clonotype has at least ten counts. A read error may account for a junction end that differs from germline. The rearrangement joins TRBV5-1 to TRBJ1-1, with D possibly being TRBD1 (6 bases). CDR3 length: 14 amino acids. Germline loops: CDR1 SGHRS, CDR2 YFSETQ. The CDR3 nucleotides read TGTGCCAGCAGCTTAGGGGGACAGAACACTGAAGCTTTCTTT. Protein product: CASSLGGQNTEAFF.

The rearrangement uses TRBV7-6 and TRBJ2-6, with D maybe TRBD2 (5 bases). The CDR3 sequence is 18 residues long. CDR1 is SGHVS and CDR2 is FNYEAQ in the germline V gene. The V end was cut by 1 base, the J end by 0 bases, with 13 bases between. The CDR3 coding sequence is TGTGCCAGCAGCTTAGGTACTAGAAGATTCTCTGGGGCCAACGTCCTGACTTTC. It yields the protein CASSLGTRRFSGANVLTF.

This clonotype occurred many times. The chain has TRBV13 and TRBJ2-1; D not resolved. This CDR3 contains 13 residues. Germline V gives CDR1 PRHDT, CDR2 FYEKMQ (reference sequence). V was cut by 1 base and J by 4 bases, with 5 bases left in between. CDR3 DNA: TGTGCCAGCAGCTTAGCACTATACAATGAGCAGTTCTTC. Translating it yields CASSLALYNEQFF.

This clonotype was found many times. The rearrangement links TRBV6-6 to TRBJ1-2; D perhaps matches TRBD1 (5 bases). Trimming pared 0 bases from V and 0 bases from J, leaving 17 bases between. The CDR3 extends over 18 amino acids. Germline V CDR1 and CDR2: MNHNY, SVGAGI (reference sequence). This chain's CDR3 is CASSYSGGRGASNYGYTF. DNA of the CDR3: TGTGCCAGCAGTTACTCCGGGGGGAGGGGCGCATCTAACTATGGCTACACCTTC.

This clonotype appeared many times. The rearrangement joins TRBV4-1 to TRBJ2-7; 8 bases are a match to TRBD1. The CDR3 consists of 15 residues. V dropped 1 base and J dropped 6; count of bases not matched to a gene: 8. Germline values: CDR1 MGHRA, CDR2 YSYEKL. CDR3 coding DNA: TGCGCCAGCAGCCAAGGGACAGGGAAGGGGGGCGAGCAGTACTTC. Translated, it gives CASSQGTGKGGEQYF.

In this sample, this clonotype turned up a few times. The chain carries TRBV20-1 and TRBJ1-4; the match to TRBD1 covers 7 bases. V dropped 6 bases and J dropped 7; count of bases not matched to a gene: 11. This CDR3 is 14 amino acids long. Per germline, CDR1 DFQATT and CDR2 SNEGSKA (reference sequence). The CDR3 DNA reads as TGCAGTGCCCCAGGGACAGATCGGAGTGAAAAACTGTTTTTT. The encoded protein is CSAPGTDRSEKLFF.

This clonotype was seen at least ten times. This sequence joins TRBV28 and TRBJ2-7; tentative D call: TRBD1 (5 bases). The V end was cut by 8 bases, the J end by 7 bases, with 15 bases between. In germline, CDR1 is MDHEN, CDR2 SYDVKM. CDR3 length equals 12 residues. The CDR3 loop reads CASATQVSEQYF. CDR3 bases: TGTGCCAGCGCAACACAGGTGTCTGAGCAGTACTTC.

The sample holds a few counts of this clonotype. V usage is TRBV5-4 and J usage is TRBJ2-3, with no clear D. Germline loops: CDR1 SGHNT, CDR2 YYREEE (reference sequence). The CDR3 runs 14 residues. V lost 3 bases to trimming and J lost 2 bases, with 10 bases between them. CDR3 sequence (DNA): TGTGCCAGCAGCTACGGACCATCCACAGATACGCAGTATTTT. Amino acid sequence: CASSYGPSTDTQYF.

CDR3 in DNA: TGCGCCAGCAGCGCCGGGAGGGGAGAACTAGCGGGAGTCAATGAGCAGTTCTTC. It codes for CASSAGRGELAGVNEQFF. This chain joins TRBV5-1 and TRBJ2-1, with TRBD2 matching 11 bases. Germline loops: CDR1 SGHRS, CDR2 YFSETQ. V lost 4 bases and J lost 6; bases outside the gene matches: 15. The CDR3 has 18 residues.

In its sample, this clonotype was seen a few times. V and J are TRBV4-1 and TRBJ1-3, with D maybe TRBD1 (5 bases). Trimming stripped 3 bases from V and 2 bases from J, with 11 bases between. CDR1 MGHRA and CDR2 YSYEKL come from the germline V gene. The CDR3 contains 15 residues. CDR3 sequence reads: CASSQGRGTGNTIYF. DNA for the CDR3: TGCGCCAGCAGCCAGGGGCGAGGGACTGGAAACACCATATATTTT.

The chain recombines TRBV20-1 with TRBJ2-5, with D unresolved. Trimming removed 0 bases at V and 3 bases at J, with 8 bases between. The CDR3 is 13 residues long. CDR1 and CDR2 (germline): DFQATT, SNEGSKA (reference sequence). CDR3 loop: CSARDNAEETQYF. CDR3 nucleotides: TGCAGTGCTAGAGATAATGCCGAAGAGACCCAGTACTTC.

This clonotype showed up just a few times. The rearrangement links TRBV6-1 to TRBJ2-1, with 9 nucleotides matching TRBD1. The CDR3 totals 14 residues. Germline loops: CDR1 MNHNS, CDR2 SASEGT. V shed 0 bases and J 8 bases; nucleotides not matched to a gene: 2. The CDR3 region is CASSEATGGYEQFF. CDR3 sequence (DNA): TGTGCCAGCAGTGAAGCGACAGGGGGGTATGAGCAGTTCTTC.